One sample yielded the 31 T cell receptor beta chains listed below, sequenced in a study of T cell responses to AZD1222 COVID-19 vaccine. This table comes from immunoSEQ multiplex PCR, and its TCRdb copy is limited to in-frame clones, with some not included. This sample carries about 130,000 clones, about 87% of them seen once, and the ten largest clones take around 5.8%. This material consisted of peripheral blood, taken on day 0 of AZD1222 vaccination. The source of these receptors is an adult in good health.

CDR3 sequence (DNA): TGTGCCAGCAGCTTATACGGATTACAAGAGACCCAGTACTTC. It codes for CASSLYGLQETQYF. The chain combines TRBV11-2 with TRBJ2-5; no firm D call. The CDR3 has 14 amino acids. Germline V gene sequence: CDR1 SGHAT, CDR2 FQNNGV. The V gene lost 2 bases and the J gene lost 2 bases, with 9 bases spanning the gap.

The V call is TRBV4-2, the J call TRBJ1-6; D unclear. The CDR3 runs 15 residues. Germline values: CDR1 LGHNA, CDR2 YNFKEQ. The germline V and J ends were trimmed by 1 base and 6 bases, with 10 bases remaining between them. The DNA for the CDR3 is TGTGCCAGCAGCCAAGGGCAGAATTCTAATTCACCCCTCCACTTT. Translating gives CASSQGQNSNSPLHF.

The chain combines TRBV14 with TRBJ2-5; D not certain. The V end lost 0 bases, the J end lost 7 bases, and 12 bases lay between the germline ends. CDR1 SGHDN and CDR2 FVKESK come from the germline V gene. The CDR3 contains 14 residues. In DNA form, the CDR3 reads TGTGCCAGCAGCCAAGAATGGCTCGCAGGGACCCAGTACTTC. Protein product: CASSQEWLAGTQYF.

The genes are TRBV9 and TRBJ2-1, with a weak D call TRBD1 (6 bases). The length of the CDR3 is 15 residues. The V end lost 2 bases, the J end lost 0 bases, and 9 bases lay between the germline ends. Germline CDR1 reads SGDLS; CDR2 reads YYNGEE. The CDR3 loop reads CASSVGHHSYNEQFF. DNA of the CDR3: TGTGCCAGCAGCGTGGGACACCACTCCTACAATGAGCAGTTCTTC.

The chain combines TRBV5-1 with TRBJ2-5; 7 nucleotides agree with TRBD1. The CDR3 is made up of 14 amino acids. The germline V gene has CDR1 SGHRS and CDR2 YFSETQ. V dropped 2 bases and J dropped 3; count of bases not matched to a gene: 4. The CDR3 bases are TGCGCCAGCAGCTTCTTAGGGGGCGAAGAGACCCAGTACTTC. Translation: CASSFLGGEETQYF. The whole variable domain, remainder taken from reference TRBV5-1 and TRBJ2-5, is KAGVTQTPRYLIKTRGQQVTLSCSPISGHRSVSWYQQTPGQGLQFLFEYFSETQRNKGNFPGRFSGRQFSNSRSEMNVSTLELGDSALYLCASSFLGGEETQYFGPGTRLLVL.

CDR3: CASSPGTSGANVLTF. In DNA, the CDR3 is TGTGCCAGCTCACCGGGGACCTCTGGGGCCAACGTCCTGACTTTC. This rearrangement joins TRBV18 to TRBJ2-6, with D perhaps matching TRBD1 or TRBD2 (5 bases each). Germline CDR1 reads KGHSH; CDR2 reads LQKENI. V shed 3 bases and J shed 0 bases, with 6 bases lying between them. The CDR3 is 15 amino acids. Combining the CDR3 with reference TRBV18 and TRBJ2-6 gives the whole variable domain NAGVMQNPRHLVRRRGQEARLRCSPMKGHSHVYWYRQLPEEGLKFMVYLQKENIIDESGMPKERFSAEFPKEGPSILRIQQVVRGDSAAYFCASSPGTSGANVLTFGAGSRLTVL.

The CDR3 bases are TGTGCCAGCAGCCAGATAGGGACAGGGGGGAGTAGGGATACGCAGTATTTT. It specifies CASSQIGTGGSRDTQYF. V is TRBV3-1 (or the pseudogene TRBV3-2) and J is TRBJ2-3, with 11 bases fitting TRBD1. The CDR3 consists of 17 residues. With 3 bases clipped from V and 6 bases from J, the junction kept 11 bases outside the gene matches. In germline, CDR1 is LGHDT, CDR2 YNNKEL (reference sequence).

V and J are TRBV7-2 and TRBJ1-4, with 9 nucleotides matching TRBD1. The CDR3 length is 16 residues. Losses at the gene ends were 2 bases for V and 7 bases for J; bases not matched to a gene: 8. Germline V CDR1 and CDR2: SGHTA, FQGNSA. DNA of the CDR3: TGTGCCAGCAGCTTATATCCGACAGGGGGTTCTGAAAAACTGTTTTTT. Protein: CASSLYPTGGSEKLFF.

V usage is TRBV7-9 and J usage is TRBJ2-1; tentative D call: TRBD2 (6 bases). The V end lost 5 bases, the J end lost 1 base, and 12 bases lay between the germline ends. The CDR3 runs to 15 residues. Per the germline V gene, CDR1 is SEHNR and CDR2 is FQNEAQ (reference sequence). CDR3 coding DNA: TGTGCCAGCAGCCCAGCGGGCCCTTCCTACAATGAGCAGTTCTTC. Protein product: CASSPAGPSYNEQFF.

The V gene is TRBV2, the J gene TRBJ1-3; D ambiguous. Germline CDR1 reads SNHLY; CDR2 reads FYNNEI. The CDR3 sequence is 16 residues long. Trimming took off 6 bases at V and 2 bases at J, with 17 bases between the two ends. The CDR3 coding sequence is TGTGCCAGCAGGCCACCCCAACGGGGTACTGGAAACACCATATATTTT. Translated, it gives CASRPPQRGTGNTIYF.

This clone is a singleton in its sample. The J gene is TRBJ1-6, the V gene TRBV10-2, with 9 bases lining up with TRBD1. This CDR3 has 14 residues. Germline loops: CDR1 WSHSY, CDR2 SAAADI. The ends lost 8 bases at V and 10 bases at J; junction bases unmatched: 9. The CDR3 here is CASLTGGLGSPLHF. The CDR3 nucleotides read TGCGCCAGCCTCACAGGGGGCCTGGGATCACCCCTCCACTTT.

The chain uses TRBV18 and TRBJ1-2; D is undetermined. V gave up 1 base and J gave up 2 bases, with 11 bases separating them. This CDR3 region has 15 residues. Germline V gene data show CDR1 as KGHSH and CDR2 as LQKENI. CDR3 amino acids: CASSPQETNNYGYTF. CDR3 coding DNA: TGTGCCAGCTCACCACAGGAGACGAACAACTATGGCTACACCTTC.

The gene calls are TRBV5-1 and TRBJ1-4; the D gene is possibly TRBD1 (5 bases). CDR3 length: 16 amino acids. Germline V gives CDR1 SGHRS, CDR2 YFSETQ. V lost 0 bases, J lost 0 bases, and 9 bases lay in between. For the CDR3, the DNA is TGCGCCAGCAGCTTGGAAGGGACCGCAACTAATGAAAAACTGTTTTTT. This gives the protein CASSLEGTATNEKLFF.

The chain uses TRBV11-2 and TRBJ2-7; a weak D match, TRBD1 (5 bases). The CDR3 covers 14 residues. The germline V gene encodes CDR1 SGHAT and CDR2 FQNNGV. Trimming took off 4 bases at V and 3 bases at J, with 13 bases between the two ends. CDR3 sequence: CASSSQGLLYEQYF. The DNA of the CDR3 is TGTGCCAGCAGCTCCCAGGGCCTCCTCTACGAGCAGTACTTC.

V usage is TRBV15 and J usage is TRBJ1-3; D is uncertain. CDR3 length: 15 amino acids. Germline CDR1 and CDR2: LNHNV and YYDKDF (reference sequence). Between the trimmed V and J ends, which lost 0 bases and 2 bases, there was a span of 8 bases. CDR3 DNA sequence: TGTGCCACCAGCAGAGATGTGGGGACTGGAAACACCATATATTTT. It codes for CATSRDVGTGNTIYF.

The CDR3 sequence is CASSISASLGEQFF. CDR3 nucleotides: TGTGCCAGTAGTATCTCGGCTAGCTTAGGTGAGCAGTTCTTC. V usage is TRBV19 and J usage is TRBJ2-1, with a possible D match to TRBD2 (5 bases). V was shortened by 3 bases and J by 9 bases, with 15 bases between the two germline ends. The CDR3 loop spans 14 amino acids. Looked up from germline, CDR1 is LNHDA and CDR2 is SQIVND (reference sequence). Using reference TRBV19 and TRBJ2-1 for the parts outside the CDR3, the full variable domain is DGGITQSPKYLFRKEGQNVTLSCEQNLNHDAMYWYRQDPGQGLRLIYYSQIVNDFQKGDIAEGYSVSREKKESFPLTVTSAQKNPTAFYLCASSISASLGEQFFGPGTRLTVL.

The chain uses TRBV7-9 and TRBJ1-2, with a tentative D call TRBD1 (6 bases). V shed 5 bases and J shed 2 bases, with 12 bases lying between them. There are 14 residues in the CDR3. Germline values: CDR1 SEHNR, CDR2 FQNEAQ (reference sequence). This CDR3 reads CASSPRTANYGYTF. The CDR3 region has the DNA TGTGCCAGCAGCCCGAGGACAGCCAACTATGGCTACACCTTC. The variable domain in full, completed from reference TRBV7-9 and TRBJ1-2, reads DTGVSQNPRHKITKRGQNVTFRCDPISEHNRLYWYRQTLGQGPEFLTYFQNEAQLEKSRLLSDRFSAERPKGSFSTLEIQRTEQGDSAMYLCASSPRTANYGYTFGSGTRLTVV.

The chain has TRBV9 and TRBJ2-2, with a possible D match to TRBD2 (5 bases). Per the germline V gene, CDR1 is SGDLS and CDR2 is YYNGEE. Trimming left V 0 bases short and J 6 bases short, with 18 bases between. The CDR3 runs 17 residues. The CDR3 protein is CASSVAPGLASSGELFF. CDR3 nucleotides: TGTGCCAGCAGCGTAGCCCCGGGCCTAGCTTCCTCCGGGGAGCTGTTTTTT.

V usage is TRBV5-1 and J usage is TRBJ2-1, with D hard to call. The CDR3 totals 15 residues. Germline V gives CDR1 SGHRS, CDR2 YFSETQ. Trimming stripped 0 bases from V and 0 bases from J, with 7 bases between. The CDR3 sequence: CASSLARNSYNEQFF. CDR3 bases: TGCGCCAGCAGCTTGGCCAGGAACTCCTACAATGAGCAGTTCTTC. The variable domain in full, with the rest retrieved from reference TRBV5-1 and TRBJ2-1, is KAGVTQTPRYLIKTRGQQVTLSCSPISGHRSVSWYQQTPGQGLQFLFEYFSETQRNKGNFPGRFSGRQFSNSRSEMNVSTLELGDSALYLCASSLARNSYNEQFFGPGTRLTVL.

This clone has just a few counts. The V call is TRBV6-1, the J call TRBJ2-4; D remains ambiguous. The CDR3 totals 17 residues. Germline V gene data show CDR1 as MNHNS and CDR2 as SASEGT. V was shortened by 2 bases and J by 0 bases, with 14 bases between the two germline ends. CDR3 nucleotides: TGTGCCAGCAGTGAACGAGGCGACGTACTAGCCAAAAACATTCAGTACTTC. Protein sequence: CASSERGDVLAKNIQYF.

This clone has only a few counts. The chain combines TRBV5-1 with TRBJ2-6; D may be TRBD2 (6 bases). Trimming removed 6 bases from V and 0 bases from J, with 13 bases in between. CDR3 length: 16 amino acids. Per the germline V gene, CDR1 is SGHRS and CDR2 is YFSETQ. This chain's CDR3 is CASKRDSSSGANVLTF. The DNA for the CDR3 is TGCGCCAGCAAAAGGGACTCTAGCTCTGGGGCCAACGTCCTGACTTTC.

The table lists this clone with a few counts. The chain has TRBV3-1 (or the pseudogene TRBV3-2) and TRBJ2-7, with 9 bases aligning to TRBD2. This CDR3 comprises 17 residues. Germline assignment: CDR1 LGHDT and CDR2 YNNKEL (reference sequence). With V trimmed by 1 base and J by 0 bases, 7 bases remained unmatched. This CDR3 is CASSQGLAGISSYEQYF. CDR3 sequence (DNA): TGTGCCAGCAGCCAAGGGCTAGCGGGAATTAGCTCCTACGAGCAGTACTTC.

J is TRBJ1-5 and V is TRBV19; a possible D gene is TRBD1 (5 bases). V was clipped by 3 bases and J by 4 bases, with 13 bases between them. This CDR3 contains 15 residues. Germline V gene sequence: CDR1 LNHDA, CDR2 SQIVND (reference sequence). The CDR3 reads CASSMWGGVNQPQHF. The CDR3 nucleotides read TGTGCCAGTAGTATGTGGGGAGGGGTAAATCAGCCCCAGCATTTT.

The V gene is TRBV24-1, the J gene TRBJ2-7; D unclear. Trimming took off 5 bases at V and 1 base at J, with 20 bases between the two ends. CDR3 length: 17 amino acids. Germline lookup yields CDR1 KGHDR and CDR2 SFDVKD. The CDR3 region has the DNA TGTGCCACCAGTGTCTTTTCCCGGGCCTTCAGATCCTACGAGCAGTACTTC. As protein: CATSVFSRAFRSYEQYF.

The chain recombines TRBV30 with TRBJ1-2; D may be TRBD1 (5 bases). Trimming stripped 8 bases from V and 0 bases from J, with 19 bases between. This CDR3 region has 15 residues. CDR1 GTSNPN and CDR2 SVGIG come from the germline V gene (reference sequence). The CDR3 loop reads CARGGVVGSNYGYTF. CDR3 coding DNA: TGTGCCCGCGGAGGGGTGGTTGGATCTAACTATGGCTACACCTTC.

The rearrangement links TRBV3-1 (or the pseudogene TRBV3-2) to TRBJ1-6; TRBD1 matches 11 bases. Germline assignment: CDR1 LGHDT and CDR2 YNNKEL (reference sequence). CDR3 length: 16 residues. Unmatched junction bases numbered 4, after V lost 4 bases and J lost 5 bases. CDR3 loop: CASSRTGGENNSPLHF. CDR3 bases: TGTGCCAGCAGCCGGACAGGGGGCGAAAATAATTCACCCCTCCACTTT.

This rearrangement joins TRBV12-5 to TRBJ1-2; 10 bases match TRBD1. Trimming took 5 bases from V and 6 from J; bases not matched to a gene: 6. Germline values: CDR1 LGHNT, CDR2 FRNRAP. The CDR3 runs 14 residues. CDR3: CASGLTGTGDGYTF. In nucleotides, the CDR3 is TGTGCTAGTGGTCTAACCGGGACAGGGGATGGCTACACCTTC.

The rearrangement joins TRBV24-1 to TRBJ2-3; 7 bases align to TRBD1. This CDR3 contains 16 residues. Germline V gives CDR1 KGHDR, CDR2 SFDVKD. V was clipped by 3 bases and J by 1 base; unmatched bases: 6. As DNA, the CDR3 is TGTGCCACCAGTGATCTAGGACAGGAAGGCACAGATACGCAGTATTTT. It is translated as CATSDLGQEGTDTQYF.

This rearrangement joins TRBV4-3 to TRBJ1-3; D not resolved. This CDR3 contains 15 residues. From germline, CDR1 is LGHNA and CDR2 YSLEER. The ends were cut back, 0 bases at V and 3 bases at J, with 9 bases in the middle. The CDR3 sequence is CASSQEMVGGNTIYF. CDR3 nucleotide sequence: TGCGCCAGCAGCCAAGAAATGGTTGGTGGAAACACCATATATTTT.

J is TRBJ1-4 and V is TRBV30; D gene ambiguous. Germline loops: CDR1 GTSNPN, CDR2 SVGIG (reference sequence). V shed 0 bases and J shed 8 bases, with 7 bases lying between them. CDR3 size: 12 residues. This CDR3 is CAWSVSGEKLFF. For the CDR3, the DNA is TGTGCCTGGAGTGTGAGTGGGGAAAAACTGTTTTTT.

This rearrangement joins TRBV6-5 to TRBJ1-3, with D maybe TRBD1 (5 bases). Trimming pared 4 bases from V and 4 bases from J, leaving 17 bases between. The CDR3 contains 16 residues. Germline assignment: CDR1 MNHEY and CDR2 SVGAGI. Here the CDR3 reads CASSFGDFSSGNTIYF. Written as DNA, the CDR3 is TGTGCCAGCAGTTTCGGGGACTTCTCATCAGGAAACACCATATATTTT.